This TCR beta chain was captured in a study of blood T cell repertoires in COVID-19. About the research overall: The origin of the acute and convalescent COVID-19 samples was the United States, Italy and Spain.

In the study's own analysis: Using reference gene primer amplification, nucleated cell counts were estimated. Clones were sequenced by immunoSEQ multiplex PCR, and TCRdb holds only the in-frame ones, with some missing. V, J and clone size were drawn from that table, and D and trimming were deduced from the DNA. Of a few hundred thousand clones in the sample, 88% are singletons; the top ten hold around 2%. Germline assignment: CDR1 MNHNS and CDR2 SASEGT. V was pared by 2 bases and J by 8 bases, with 7 bases between. This CDR3 region has 12 residues. Enrollees, about 18 to 100 years old, lived in fewer than 25 US areas.

The clonotype originates from a woman in her sixties in a cohort exposed to, infected with or recovered from COVID-19 (not recorded which). The chain recombines TRBV6-1 with TRBJ2-1, with a tentative D call TRBD2 (5 bases). The source material was PBMCs or T cells enriched from blood (not recorded which). The CDR3 protein is CASSENSDEQFF. For the CDR3, the DNA is TGTGCCAGCAGTGAAAATAGCGATGAGCAGTTCTTC.